The source of this T cell receptor (beta chain) is a study of PD-1 blockade in classical Hodgkin lymphoma. Study-level points and caveats: TCR diversity at baseline was reported to be reduced in newly diagnosed patients relative to healthy donors. Underlying causes for the observed repertoire differences were not defined, possibly disease activity or prior therapy.

With regard to this clone: Its matching antigen is unknown.

Time point: newly diagnosed, previously untreated cHL patient sample. Untreated, newly diagnosed classical Hodgkin lymphoma PBMCs were used for comparison. The assay was immunoSEQ multiplex PCR, and TCRdb's table has in-frame clones only and misses some. Seen here are 70,000 or so clones, over 85% observed once, and the top ten hold roughly 2.6%. The TCR comes from a human donor with classical Hodgkin lymphoma. The sequenced sample consisted of peripheral blood mononuclear cells (PBMCs).

CDR3 sequence: CSVTGQGAGYTF. CDR3 DNA sequence: TGCAGCGTGACGGGACAGGGGGCTGGCTACACCTTC. V usage is TRBV29-1 and J usage is TRBJ1-2; 12 bases fit TRBD1. Germline CDR1 reads SQVTM; CDR2 reads ANQGSEA. Trimming at V came to 6 bases and at J to 7 bases, leaving 3 bases not matched to a gene. This CDR3 is 12 amino acids long.